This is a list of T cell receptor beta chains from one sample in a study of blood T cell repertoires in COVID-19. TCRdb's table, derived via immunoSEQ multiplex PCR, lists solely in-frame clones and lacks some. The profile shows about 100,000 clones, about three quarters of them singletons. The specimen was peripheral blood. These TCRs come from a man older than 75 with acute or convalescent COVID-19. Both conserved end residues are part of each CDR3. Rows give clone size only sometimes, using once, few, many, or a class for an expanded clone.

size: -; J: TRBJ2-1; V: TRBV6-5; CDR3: CASREAGGSLNEQFF
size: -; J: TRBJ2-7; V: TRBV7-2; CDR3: CASSRTAYEQYF
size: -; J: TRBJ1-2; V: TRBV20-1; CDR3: CSARLAYGYTF
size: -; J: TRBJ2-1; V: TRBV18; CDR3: CASSQQGPINEQFF
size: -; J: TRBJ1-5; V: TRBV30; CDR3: CAWSSGSSNQPQHF
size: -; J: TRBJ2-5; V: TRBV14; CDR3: CASGGSGETQYF
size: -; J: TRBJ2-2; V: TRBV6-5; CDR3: CASTQAGPGELFF
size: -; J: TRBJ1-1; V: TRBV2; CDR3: CASTLLRGNTEAFF
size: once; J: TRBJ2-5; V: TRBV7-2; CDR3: CASSLLGGAVQETQYF
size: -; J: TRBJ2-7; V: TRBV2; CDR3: CASSFTTGYDYEQYF
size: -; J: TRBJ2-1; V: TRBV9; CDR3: CASSPTGRPRAHNEQFF
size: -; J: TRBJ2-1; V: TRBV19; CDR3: CASSPSGDEQFF
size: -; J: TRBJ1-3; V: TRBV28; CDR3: CASSLRPGKGNTIYF
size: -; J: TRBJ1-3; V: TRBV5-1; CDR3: CASSFRGPSSGNTIYF
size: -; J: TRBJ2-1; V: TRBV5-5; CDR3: CASSSIDYNEQFF
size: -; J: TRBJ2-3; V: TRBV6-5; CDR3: CASSYAGGRTEGQYF
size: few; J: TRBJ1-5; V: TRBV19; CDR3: CASSITGGVQPQHF
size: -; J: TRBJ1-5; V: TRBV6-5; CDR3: CASSYSIAGGNQPQHF
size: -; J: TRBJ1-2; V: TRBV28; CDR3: CASSAYRDYGYTF
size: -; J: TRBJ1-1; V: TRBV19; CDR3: CASSILRDTEAFF
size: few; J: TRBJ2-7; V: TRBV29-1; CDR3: CSVRLAARRSEQYF
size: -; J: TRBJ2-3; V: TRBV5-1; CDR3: CASSPPVVDTQYF
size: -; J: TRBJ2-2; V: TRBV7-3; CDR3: CASSRVGGTNTGELFF
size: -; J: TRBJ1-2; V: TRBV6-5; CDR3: CASSPAGGENGYTF
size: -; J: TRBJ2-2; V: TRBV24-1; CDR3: CATSDSYRVTGELFF
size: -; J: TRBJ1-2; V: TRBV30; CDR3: CAWSAQKNYGYTF
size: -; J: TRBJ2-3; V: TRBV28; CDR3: CASSPAWGGGTDTQYF